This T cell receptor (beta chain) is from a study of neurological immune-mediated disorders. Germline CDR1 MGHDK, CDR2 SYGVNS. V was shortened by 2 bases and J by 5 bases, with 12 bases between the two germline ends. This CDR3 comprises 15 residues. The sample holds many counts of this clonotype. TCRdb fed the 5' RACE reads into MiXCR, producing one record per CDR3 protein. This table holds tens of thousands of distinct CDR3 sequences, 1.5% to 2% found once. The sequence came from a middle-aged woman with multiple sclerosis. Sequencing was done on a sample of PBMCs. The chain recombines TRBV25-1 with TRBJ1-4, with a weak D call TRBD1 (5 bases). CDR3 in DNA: TGTGCCAGCAGTGAACCCGGACACCAGAATGAAAAACTGTTTTTT. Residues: CASSEPGHQNEKLFF.